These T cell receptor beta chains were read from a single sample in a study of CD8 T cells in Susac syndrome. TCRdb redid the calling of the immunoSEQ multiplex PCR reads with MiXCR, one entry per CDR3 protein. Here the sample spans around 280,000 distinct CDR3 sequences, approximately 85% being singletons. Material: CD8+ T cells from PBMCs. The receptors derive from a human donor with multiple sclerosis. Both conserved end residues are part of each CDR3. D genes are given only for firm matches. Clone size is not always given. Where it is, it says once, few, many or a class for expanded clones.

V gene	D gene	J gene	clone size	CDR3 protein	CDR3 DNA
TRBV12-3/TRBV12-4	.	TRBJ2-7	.	CASSFGGGAGEQYF	TGTGCCAGCAGTTTTGGTGGGGGCGCCGGGGAGCAGTACTTC
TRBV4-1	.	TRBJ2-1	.	CASGGYEQFF	TGCGCCAGCGGGGGTTATGAGCAGTTCTTC
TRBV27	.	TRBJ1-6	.	CASSLLVPGPASSPLHF	TGTGCCAGCAGTTTATTGGTCCCTGGCCCGGCCAGTTCACCCCTCCACTTT
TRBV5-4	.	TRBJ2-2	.	CASRTMGQNTGELFF	TGTGCCAGCCGCACGATGGGACAGAACACCGGGGAGCTGTTTTTT
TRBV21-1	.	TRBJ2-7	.	CASKLLGGRSYEQYF	TGTGCCAGTAAACTCTTGGGGGGTCGCTCCTACGAGCAGTACTTC
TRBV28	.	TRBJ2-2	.	CASSLLPNTGELFF	TGTGCCAGCAGTCTATTACCTAACACCGGGGAGCTGTTTTTT
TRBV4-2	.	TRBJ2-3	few	CASSPGADTQYF	TGTGCCAGCAGCCCCGGGGCAGATACGCAGTATTTT
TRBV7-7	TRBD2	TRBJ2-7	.	CASSLEAGGLGEQYF	TGTGCTAGCAGCTTAGAAGCGGGAGGGCTTGGAGAGCAGTACTTC
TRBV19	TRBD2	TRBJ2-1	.	CASQSRLAGFYNEQFF	TGTGCCAGCCAGTCTCGACTAGCGGGTTTCTACAATGAGCAGTTCTTC
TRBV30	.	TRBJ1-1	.	CAWSVLGVEAFF	TGTGCCTGGAGTGTCCTAGGTGTGGAAGCTTTCTTT
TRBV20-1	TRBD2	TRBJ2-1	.	CSAREVPRASGTYNEQFF	TGCAGTGCTAGAGAGGTCCCTCGAGCTAGCGGGACCTACAATGAGCAGTTCTTC
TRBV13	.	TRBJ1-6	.	CASGMFNSPLHF	TGTGCCAGCGGTATGTTTAATTCACCCCTCCACTTT
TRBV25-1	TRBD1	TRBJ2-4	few	CASTGGLAKNIQYF	TGTGCCAGTACAGGGGGGCTAGCCAAAAACATTCAGTACTTC
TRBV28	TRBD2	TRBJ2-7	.	CASSFSGRAHEQYF	TGTGCCAGCAGTTTTAGCGGGAGGGCCCACGAGCAGTACTTC
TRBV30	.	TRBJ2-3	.	CAWALPWDTQYF	TGTGCCTGGGCACTCCCCTGGGATACGCAGTATTTT